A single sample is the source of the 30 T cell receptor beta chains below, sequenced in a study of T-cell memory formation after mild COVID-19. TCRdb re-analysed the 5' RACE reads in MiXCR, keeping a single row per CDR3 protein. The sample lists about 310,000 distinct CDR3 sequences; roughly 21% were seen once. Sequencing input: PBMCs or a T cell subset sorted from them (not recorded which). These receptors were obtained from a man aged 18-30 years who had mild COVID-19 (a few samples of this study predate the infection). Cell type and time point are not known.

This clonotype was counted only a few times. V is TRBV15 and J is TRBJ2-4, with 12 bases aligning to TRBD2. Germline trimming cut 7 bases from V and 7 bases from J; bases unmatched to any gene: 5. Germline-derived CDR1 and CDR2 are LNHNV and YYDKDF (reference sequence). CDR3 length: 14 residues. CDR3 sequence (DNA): TGTGCCACCACGGAAGGACTAGCGGGGAACATTCAGTACTTC. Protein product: CATTEGLAGNIQYF.

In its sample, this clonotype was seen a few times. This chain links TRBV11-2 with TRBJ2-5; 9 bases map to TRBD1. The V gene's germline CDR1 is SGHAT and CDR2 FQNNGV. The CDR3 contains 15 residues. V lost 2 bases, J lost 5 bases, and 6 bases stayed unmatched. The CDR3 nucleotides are TGTGCCAGCAGCTTAAAGCGGGACAGGGAGGAGACCCAGTACTTC. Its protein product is CASSLKRDREETQYF.

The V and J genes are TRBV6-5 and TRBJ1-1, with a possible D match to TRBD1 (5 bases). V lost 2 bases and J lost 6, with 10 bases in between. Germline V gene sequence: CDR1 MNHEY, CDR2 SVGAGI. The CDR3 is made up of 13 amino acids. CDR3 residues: CASSYGWGAEAFF. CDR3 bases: TGTGCCAGCAGTTACGGCTGGGGGGCTGAAGCTTTCTTT.

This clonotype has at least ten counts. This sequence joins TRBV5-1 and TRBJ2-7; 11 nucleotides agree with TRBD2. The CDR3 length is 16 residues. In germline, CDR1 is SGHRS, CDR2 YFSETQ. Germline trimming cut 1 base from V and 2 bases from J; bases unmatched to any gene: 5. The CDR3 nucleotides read TGCGCCAGCAGCTTGAGTCTAGCGGGGGGAGCCTACGAGCAGTACTTC. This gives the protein CASSLSLAGGAYEQYF. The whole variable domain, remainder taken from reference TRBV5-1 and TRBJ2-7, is KAGVTQTPRYLIKTRGQQVTLSCSPISGHRSVSWYQQTPGQGLQFLFEYFSETQRNKGNFPGRFSGRQFSNSRSEMNVSTLELGDSALYLCASSLSLAGGAYEQYFGPGTRLTVT.

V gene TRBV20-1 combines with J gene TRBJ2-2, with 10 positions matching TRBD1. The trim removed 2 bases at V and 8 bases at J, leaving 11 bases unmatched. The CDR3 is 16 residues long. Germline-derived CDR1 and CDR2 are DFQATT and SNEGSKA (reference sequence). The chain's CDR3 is CSARTLRDRGRGELFF. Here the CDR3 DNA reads TGCAGTGCTAGAACGCTCCGGGACAGGGGAAGGGGGGAGCTGTTTTTT.

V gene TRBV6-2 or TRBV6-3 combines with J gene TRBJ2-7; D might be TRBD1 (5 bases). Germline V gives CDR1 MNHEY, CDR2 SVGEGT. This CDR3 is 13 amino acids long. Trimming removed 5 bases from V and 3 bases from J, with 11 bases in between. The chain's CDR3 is CASSDTGYYEQYV. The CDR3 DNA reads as TGTGCCAGCAGTGATACAGGATACTACGAGCAGTACGTC.

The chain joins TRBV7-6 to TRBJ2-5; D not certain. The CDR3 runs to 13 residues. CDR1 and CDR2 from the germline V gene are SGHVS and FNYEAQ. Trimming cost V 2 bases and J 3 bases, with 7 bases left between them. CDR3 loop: CASSLHGEETQYF. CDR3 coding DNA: TGTGCCAGCAGCTTACACGGTGAAGAGACCCAGTACTTC.

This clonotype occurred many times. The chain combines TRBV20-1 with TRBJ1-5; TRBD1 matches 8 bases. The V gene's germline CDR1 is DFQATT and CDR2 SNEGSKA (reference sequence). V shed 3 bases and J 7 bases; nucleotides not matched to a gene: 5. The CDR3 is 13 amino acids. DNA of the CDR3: TGCAGTGCTAGCCAGGGGGCAGAACAGCCCCAGCATTTT. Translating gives CSASQGAEQPQHF.

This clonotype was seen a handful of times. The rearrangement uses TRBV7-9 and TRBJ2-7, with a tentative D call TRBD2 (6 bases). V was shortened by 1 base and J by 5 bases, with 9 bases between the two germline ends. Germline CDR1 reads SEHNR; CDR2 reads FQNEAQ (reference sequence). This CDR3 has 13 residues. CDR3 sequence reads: CASSLGRGHEQYF. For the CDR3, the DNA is TGTGCCAGCAGCTTAGGGCGGGGCCACGAGCAGTACTTC. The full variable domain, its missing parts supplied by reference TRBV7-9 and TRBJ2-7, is DTGVSQNPRHKITKRGQNVTFRCDPISEHNRLYWYRQTLGQGPEFLTYFQNEAQLEKSRLLSDRFSAERPKGSFSTLEIQRTEQGDSAMYLCASSLGRGHEQYFGPGTRLTVT.

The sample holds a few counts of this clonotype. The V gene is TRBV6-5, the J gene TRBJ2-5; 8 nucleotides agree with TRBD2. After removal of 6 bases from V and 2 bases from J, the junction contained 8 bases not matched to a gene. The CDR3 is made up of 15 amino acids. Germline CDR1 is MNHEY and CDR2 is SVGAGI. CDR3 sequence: CASSLSGSLQETQYF. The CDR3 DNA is TGTGCCAGCAGCTTGAGCGGGAGCTTGCAAGAGACCCAGTACTTC.

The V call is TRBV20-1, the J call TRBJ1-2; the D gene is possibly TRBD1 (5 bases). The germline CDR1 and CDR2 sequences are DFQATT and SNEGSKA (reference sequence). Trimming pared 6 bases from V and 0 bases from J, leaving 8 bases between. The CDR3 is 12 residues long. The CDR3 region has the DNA TGCAGTGCCACAGGAGCTAACTATGGCTACACCTTC. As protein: CSATGANYGYTF.

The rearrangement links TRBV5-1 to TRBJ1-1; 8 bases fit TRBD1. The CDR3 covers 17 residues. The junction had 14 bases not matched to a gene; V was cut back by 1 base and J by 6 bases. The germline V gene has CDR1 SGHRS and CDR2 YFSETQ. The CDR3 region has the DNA TGCGCCAGCAGCTTGCTACCAGGGGGCGTTTCTACCGCTGAAGCTTTCTTT. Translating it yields CASSLLPGGVSTAEAFF.

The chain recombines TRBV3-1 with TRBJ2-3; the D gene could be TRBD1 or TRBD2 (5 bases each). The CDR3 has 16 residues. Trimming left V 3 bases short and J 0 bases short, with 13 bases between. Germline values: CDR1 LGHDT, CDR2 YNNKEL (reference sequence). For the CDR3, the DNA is TGTGCCAGCAGCCATTTAGGGTGGGGGAGCACAGATACGCAGTATTTT. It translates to CASSHLGWGSTDTQYF.

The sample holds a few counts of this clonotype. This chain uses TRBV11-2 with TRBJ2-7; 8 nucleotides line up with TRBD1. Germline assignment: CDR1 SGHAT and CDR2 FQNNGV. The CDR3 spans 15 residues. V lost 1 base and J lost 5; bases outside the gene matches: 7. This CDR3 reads CASSLGQGPSHEQYV. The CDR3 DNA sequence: TGTGCCAGCAGCTTAGGACAGGGGCCTAGCCACGAGCAGTACGTC.

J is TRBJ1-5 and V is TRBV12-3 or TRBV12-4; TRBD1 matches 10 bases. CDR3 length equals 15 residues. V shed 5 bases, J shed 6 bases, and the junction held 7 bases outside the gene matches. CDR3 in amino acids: CASSTDRGFGQPQHF. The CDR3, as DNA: TGTGCCAGCAGTACGGACAGGGGGTTCGGTCAGCCCCAGCATTTT.

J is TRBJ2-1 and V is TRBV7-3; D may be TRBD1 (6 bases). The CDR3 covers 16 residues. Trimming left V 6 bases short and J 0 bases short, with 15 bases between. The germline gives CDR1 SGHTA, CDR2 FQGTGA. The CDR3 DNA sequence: TGTGCCAGCAGTTTAGGACAGAGCCGCTCCTACAATGAGCAGTTCTTC. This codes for CASSLGQSRSYNEQFF.

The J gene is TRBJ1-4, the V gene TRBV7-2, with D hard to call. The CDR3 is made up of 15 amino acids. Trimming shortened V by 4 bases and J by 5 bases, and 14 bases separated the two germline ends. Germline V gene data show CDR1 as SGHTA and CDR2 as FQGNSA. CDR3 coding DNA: TGTGCCAGCAGCTCCTCAGCGACTGTCAATGAAAAACTGTTTTTT. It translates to CASSSSATVNEKLFF.

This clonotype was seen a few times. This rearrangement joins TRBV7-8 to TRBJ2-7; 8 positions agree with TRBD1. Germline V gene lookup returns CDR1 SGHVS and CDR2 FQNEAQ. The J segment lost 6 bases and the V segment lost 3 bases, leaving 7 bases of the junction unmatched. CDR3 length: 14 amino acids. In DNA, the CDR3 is TGTGCCAGCAGCTTGGACAGGGCCATCTCCGAGCAGTACTTC. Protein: CASSLDRAISEQYF.

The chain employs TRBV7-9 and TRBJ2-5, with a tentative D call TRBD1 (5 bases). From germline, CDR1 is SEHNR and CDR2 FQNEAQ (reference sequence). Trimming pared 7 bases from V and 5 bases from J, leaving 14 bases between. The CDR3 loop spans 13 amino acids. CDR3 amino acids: CASITDSAETQYF. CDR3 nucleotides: TGTGCCAGCATCACCGACAGCGCGGAGACCCAGTACTTC.

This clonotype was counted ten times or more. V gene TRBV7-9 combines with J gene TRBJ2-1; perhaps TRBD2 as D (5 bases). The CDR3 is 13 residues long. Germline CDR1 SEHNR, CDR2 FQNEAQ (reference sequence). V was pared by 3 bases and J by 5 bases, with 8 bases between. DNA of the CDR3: TGTGCCAGCAGCTTGGGAGCGGACAATGAGCAGTTCTTC. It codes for CASSLGADNEQFF.

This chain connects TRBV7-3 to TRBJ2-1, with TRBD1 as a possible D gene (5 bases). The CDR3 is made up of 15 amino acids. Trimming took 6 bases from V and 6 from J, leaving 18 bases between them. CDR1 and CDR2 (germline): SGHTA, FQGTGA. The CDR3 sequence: CASRKDSTGRNEQFF. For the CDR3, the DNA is TGTGCCAGCAGGAAAGACTCCACAGGCCGCAATGAGCAGTTCTTC.

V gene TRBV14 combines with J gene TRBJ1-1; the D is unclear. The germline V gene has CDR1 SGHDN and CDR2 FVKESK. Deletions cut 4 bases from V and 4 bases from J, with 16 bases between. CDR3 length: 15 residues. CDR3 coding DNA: TGTGCCAGCAGCCCCCCTGCTTGGGGAGGCACTGAAGCTTTCTTT. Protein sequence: CASSPPAWGGTEAFF.

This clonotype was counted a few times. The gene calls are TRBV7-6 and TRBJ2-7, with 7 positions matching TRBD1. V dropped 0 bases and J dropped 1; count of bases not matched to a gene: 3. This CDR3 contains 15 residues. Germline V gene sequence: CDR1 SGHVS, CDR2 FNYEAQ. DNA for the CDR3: TGTGCCAGCAGCTTAGCAACAGGGGTGTCCTACGAGCAGTACTTC. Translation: CASSLATGVSYEQYF.

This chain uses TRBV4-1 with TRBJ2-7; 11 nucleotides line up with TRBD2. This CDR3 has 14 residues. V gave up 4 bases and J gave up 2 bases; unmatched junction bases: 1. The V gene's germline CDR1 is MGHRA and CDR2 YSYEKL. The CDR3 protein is CASSPSGGTYEQYF. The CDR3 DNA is TGCGCCAGCAGCCCTAGCGGGGGGACCTACGAGCAGTACTTC.

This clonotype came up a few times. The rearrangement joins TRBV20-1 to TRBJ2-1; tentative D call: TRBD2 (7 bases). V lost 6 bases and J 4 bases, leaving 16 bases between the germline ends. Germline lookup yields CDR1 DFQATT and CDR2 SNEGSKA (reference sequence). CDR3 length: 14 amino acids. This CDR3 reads CSASPRGAYNEQFF. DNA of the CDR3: TGCAGTGCATCCCCCCGGGGGGCGTACAATGAGCAGTTCTTC.

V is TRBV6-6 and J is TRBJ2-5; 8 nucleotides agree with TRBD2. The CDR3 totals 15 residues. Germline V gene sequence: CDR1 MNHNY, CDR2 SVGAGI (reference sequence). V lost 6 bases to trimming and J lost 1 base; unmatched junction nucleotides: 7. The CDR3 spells CASRGAGGLQETQYF. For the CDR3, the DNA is TGTGCCAGCAGGGGGGCGGGGGGACTCCAAGAGACCCAGTACTTC.

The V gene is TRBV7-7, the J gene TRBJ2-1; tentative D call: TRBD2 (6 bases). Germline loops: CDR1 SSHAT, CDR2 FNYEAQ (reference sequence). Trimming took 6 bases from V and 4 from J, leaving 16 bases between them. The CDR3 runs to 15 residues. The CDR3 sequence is CASSPGGAAYNEQFF. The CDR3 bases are TGTGCCAGCAGTCCCGGGGGAGCGGCTTACAATGAGCAGTTCTTC. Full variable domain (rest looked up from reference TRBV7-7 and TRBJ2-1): GAGVSQSPRYKVTKRGQDVTLRCDPISSHATLYWYQQALGQGPEFLTYFNYEAQPDKSGLPSDRFSAERPEGSISTLTIQRTEQRDSAMYRCASSPGGAAYNEQFFGPGTRLTVL.

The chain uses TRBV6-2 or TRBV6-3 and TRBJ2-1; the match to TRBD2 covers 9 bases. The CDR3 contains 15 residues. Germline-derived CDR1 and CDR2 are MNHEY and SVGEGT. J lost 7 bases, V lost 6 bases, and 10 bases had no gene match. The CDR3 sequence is CASRGAGGPWNEQFF. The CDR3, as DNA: TGTGCCAGCAGAGGGGCGGGGGGGCCGTGGAATGAGCAGTTCTTC.

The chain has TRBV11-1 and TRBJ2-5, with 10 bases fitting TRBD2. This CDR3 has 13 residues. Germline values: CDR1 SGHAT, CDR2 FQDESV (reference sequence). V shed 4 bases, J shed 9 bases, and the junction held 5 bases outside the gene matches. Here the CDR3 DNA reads TGTGCCAGCAGCTCCGGACTAGCGGAGGCCCAGTACTTC. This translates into CASSSGLAEAQYF. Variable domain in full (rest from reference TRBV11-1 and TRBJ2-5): EAEVAQSPRYKITEKSQAVAFWCDPISGHATLYWYRQILGQGPELLVQFQDESVVDDSQLPKDRFSAERLKGVDSTLKIQPAELGDSAMYLCASSSGLAEAQYFGPGTRLLVL.

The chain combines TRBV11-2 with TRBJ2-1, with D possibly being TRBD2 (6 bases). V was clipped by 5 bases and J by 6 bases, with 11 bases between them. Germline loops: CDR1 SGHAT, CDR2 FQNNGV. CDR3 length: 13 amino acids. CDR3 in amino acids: CASSLGLLNEQFF. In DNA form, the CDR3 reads TGTGCCAGCAGCCTGGGACTCCTCAATGAGCAGTTCTTC.